This is a list of T cell receptor beta chains from one sample in a study of blood T cell repertoires in COVID-19. The data were produced by immunoSEQ multiplex PCR, yet TCRdb's version contains in-frame clones alone and is incomplete. The table has more than 95,000 clones, roughly 85% seen once. The sequencing input was peripheral blood. These TCRs come from a woman at least 80 years old with acute or convalescent COVID-19. The CDR3 runs from the conserved cysteine through the conserved F or W. D genes are given only for firm matches. Size tells how often a clone was seen (once, few, many) or the class of an expanded clone, and some rows leave it out.

j_call | clone_size | d_call | v_call | cdr3_aa | cdr3_nt
TRBJ1-2 | - | - | TRBV13 | CASSLRSQRVVYGYTF | TGTGCCAGCAGCCTAAGGTCGCAGCGGGTGGTCTATGGCTACACCTTC
TRBJ1-2 | - | - | TRBV5-1 | CASSLAGFNYGYTF | TGCGCCAGCAGCTTGGCAGGGTTTAACTATGGCTACACCTTC
TRBJ2-1 | - | - | TRBV11-3 | CASSFSSGEQFF | TGTGCCAGCAGCTTTAGCTCCGGTGAGCAGTTCTTC
TRBJ2-5 | - | - | TRBV18 | CASSPRDKQETQYF | TGTGCCAGCTCACCTCGGGACAAACAAGAGACCCAGTACTTC
TRBJ1-2 | once | TRBD1 | TRBV18 | CASSPRRQGNYGYTF | TGTGCCAGCTCACCCCGTCGACAGGGAAACTATGGCTACACCTTC
TRBJ2-1 | - | - | TRBV28 | CASSQGGRTYNEQFF | TGTGCCAGCAGTCAGGGTGGCCGAACCTACAATGAGCAGTTCTTC
TRBJ1-2 | few | - | TRBV5-8 | CASSLYYGYTF | TGTGCCAGCAGCCTGTACTATGGCTACACCTTC
TRBJ1-1 | - | - | TRBV29-1 | CSVEGAGDTEAFF | TGCAGCGTTGAAGGGGCCGGGGACACTGAAGCTTTCTTT
TRBJ2-1 | - | TRBD2 | TRBV9 | CASSATSGGYNEQFF | TGTGCCAGCAGCGCAACTAGCGGCGGTTACAATGAGCAGTTCTTC
TRBJ1-6 | - | - | TRBV10-3 | CAISEGGPRLHAPLHF | TGTGCCATCAGTGAGGGCGGGCCTAGACTACACGCACCCCTCCACTTT
TRBJ2-5 | - | TRBD1 | TRBV5-1 | CASSLDGTGQGETQYF | TGCGCCAGCAGCTTGGACGGGACAGGGCAGGGGGAGACCCAGTACTTC
TRBJ1-5 | - | - | TRBV19 | CASPDRRVNQPQHF | TGTGCCAGTCCGGACAGAAGGGTCAATCAGCCCCAGCATTTT
TRBJ1-2 | once | - | TRBV3-1/TRBV3-2 | CASSQREGNYGYTF | TGTGCCAGCAGCCAGAGGGAAGGGAACTATGGCTACACCTTC
TRBJ1-2 | - | TRBD1 | TRBV11-2 | CASSLGRGTGSGYTF | TGTGCCAGCAGCTTAGGGAGAGGGACAGGGAGCGGCTACACCTTC
TRBJ1-1 | - | - | TRBV7-9 | CASSTRQTNTEAFF | TGTGCCAGCAGTACGAGACAGACGAACACTGAAGCTTTCTTT
TRBJ1-2 | - | - | TRBV6-6 | CASNYRDSLNYGYTF | TGTGCCAGCAATTACAGAGACAGCCTAAACTATGGCTACACCTTC
TRBJ1-1 | - | - | TRBV7-9 | CASSPSGAGNTEAFF | TGTGCCAGCAGCCCCAGCGGGGCGGGGAACACTGAAGCTTTCTTT
TRBJ1-5 | - | - | TRBV19 | CASSIYSSNQPQHF | TGTGCCAGTAGTATCTACAGTAGCAATCAGCCCCAGCATTTT
TRBJ1-1 | once | - | TRBV4-1 | CASSRTRGTEAFF | TGCGCCAGCAGCCGAACTAGGGGGACTGAAGCTTTCTTT
TRBJ2-2 | - | TRBD1 | TRBV2 | CASSGTGGTGELFF | TGTGCCAGCAGCGGGACAGGGGGAACCGGGGAGCTGTTTTTT
TRBJ1-2 | - | - | TRBV29-1 | CSVEDLQGNGYTF | TGCAGCGTTGAAGATTTGCAGGGGAATGGCTACACCTTC
TRBJ1-1 | - | - | TRBV28 | CASSLMAGITEAFF | TGTGCCAGCAGTTTAATGGCGGGGATCACTGAAGCTTTCTTT
TRBJ2-5 | - | TRBD1 | TRBV2 | CASTVQGARETQYF | TGTGCCAGCACCGTGCAGGGGGCGAGGGAGACCCAGTACTTC
TRBJ1-1 | - | - | TRBV11-2 | CASSLNVGGFYTEAFF | TGTGCCAGCAGCCTTAACGTGGGGGGTTTTTACACTGAAGCTTTCTTT
TRBJ2-7 | - | - | TRBV7-2 | CASSFTGSYEQYF | TGTGCCAGCAGCTTTACAGGGTCCTACGAGCAGTACTTC
TRBJ1-1 | few | - | TRBV5-1 | CASSFEPNLAAEAFF | TGCGCCAGCAGCTTCGAACCGAATCTGGCGGCTGAAGCTTTCTTT
TRBJ2-7 | - | - | TRBV10-3 | CAIKAGTYEQYF | TGTGCCATCAAGGCAGGGACCTACGAGCAGTACTTC
TRBJ1-5 | - | - | TRBV12-3/TRBV12-4 | CASSATHQQPQHF | TGTGCCAGCAGTGCCACTCATCAACAGCCCCAGCATTTT
TRBJ2-3 | - | - | TRBV6-2/TRBV6-3 | CASSSPMYTQYF | TGTGCCAGCAGCTCCCCTATGTATACGCAGTATTTT
TRBJ1-2 | - | - | TRBV6-1 | CASSENSGFYGYTF | TGTGCCAGCAGTGAAAACAGCGGCTTCTATGGCTACACCTTC
TRBJ1-1 | few | TRBD1 | TRBV29-1 | CSVVKGANTEAFF | TGCAGCGTCGTCAAGGGGGCGAACACTGAAGCTTTCTTT
TRBJ1-2 | - | TRBD1 | TRBV3-1/TRBV3-2 | CASRGQGVRAIGYTF | TGTGCCAGCAGAGGACAGGGGGTTAGGGCTATTGGCTACACCTTC
TRBJ1-2 | once | - | TRBV6-6 | CASRETENYGYTF | TGTGCCAGCAGGGAGACAGAGAACTATGGCTACACCTTC
TRBJ2-2 | - | TRBD1 | TRBV4-3 | CASSQQQGANTGELFF | TGCGCCAGCAGCCAGCAACAGGGGGCGAACACCGGGGAGCTGTTTTTT
TRBJ2-3 | - | TRBD2 | TRBV5-1 | CASSSASGGRTDTQYF | TGCGCCAGCAGCTCCGCTAGCGGGGGGCGCACAGATACGCAGTATTTT
TRBJ1-1 | few | - | TRBV7-2 | CASSSQQLNTEAFF | TGTGCCAGCAGCTCCCAACAGCTGAACACTGAAGCTTTCTTT
TRBJ1-2 | - | - | TRBV28 | CASSLRGFGYGYTF | TGTGCCAGCAGTTTACGGGGGTTCGGCTATGGCTACACCTTC